The next 27 T cell receptor beta chains were all read from a single sample in a study of OX40 agonist ivuxolimab in advanced cancers. Generated by immunoSEQ multiplex PCR, the TCRdb table keeps only in-frame clones and is missing some. The table includes around 73,000 clones, 85% to 90% detected once. Sequencing used CD4+ or CD8+ T cells sorted from blood, obtained in a trial of the OX40 agonist ivuxolimab. Source of these receptors: an adult with an advanced solid tumor such as melanoma, head and neck, liver or kidney cancer.

This chain joins TRBV9 and TRBJ2-7, with D perhaps matching TRBD2 (6 bases). In germline, CDR1 is SGDLS, CDR2 YYNGEE. V was shortened by 0 bases and J by 3 bases, with 10 bases between the two germline ends. This CDR3 comprises 14 residues. The CDR3 loop is CASSVASSDYEQYF. The DNA for the CDR3 is TGTGCCAGCAGCGTAGCCTCTAGCGACTACGAGCAGTACTTC.

This clone was detected a few times. The rearrangement links TRBV6-6 to TRBJ2-5; 8 bases are a match to TRBD2. This CDR3 has 15 residues. The ends lost 6 bases at V and 5 bases at J; junction bases unmatched: 11. The V gene's germline CDR1 is MNHNY and CDR2 SVGAGI (reference sequence). This CDR3 is CASSSIGLAIETQYF. The CDR3 DNA reads as TGTGCCAGCAGCTCTATAGGACTAGCTATCGAGACCCAGTACTTC.

The rearrangement joins TRBV19 to TRBJ1-1; the D is unclear. Germline CDR1 LNHDA, CDR2 SQIVND (reference sequence). Trimming left V 3 bases short and J 8 bases short, with 7 bases between. CDR3 length: 11 amino acids. The CDR3 nucleotides are TGTGCCAGTAGTATCCGGAGGGAAGCTTTCTTT. Translation: CASSIRREAFF.

The chain has TRBV25-1 and TRBJ2-1; 8 bases map to TRBD1. Germline V gene sequence: CDR1 MGHDK, CDR2 SYGVNS. After removal of 5 bases from V and 1 base from J, the junction contained 4 bases not matched to a gene. The CDR3 runs to 15 residues. In DNA, the CDR3 is TGTGCCAGCAGTTACGGACAGGGATCCTACAATGAGCAGTTCTTC. This encodes CASSYGQGSYNEQFF.

The rearrangement links TRBV18 to TRBJ2-1; D is undetermined. The germline V gene encodes CDR1 KGHSH and CDR2 LQKENI. V was cut by 2 bases and J by 6 bases, with 14 bases left in between. CDR3 length: 15 residues. The CDR3: CASSPTFRKSNEQFF. CDR3 nucleotides: TGTGCCAGCTCACCAACGTTCCGAAAGTCCAATGAGCAGTTCTTC.

The chain has TRBV6-1 and TRBJ1-5; unclear D gene. This CDR3 is 15 amino acids long. The V end lost 1 base, the J end lost 0 bases, and 7 bases lay between the germline ends. Germline V gene data show CDR1 as MNHNS and CDR2 as SASEGT. This chain's CDR3 is CASSEGGFSNQPQHF. DNA of the CDR3: TGTGCCAGCAGTGAAGGGGGATTTAGCAATCAGCCCCAGCATTTT.

The chain links TRBV5-4 to TRBJ1-4; D is undetermined. V shed 0 bases and J shed 0 bases, with 6 bases lying between them. CDR1 is SGHNT, CDR2 YYREEE, per germline (reference sequence). This CDR3 contains 15 residues. CDR3 sequence reads: CASSLARATNEKLFF. The CDR3 DNA follows: TGTGCCAGCAGCTTGGCCCGGGCAACTAATGAAAAACTGTTTTTT.

The CDR3 loop is CASSLRTGTYEEQFF. DNA of the CDR3: TGTGCCAGCAGTTTAAGGACAGGGACCTACGAGGAGCAGTTCTTC. The chain combines TRBV2 with TRBJ2-1, with 8 bases fitting TRBD1. V was clipped by 5 bases and J by 10 bases; unmatched bases: 13. The germline V gene has CDR1 SNHLY and CDR2 FYNNEI. This CDR3 is 15 amino acids long. The full variable domain, with the rest looked up from reference TRBV2 and TRBJ2-1, is EPEVTQTPSHQVTQMGQEVILRCVPISNHLYFYWYRQILGQKVEFLVSFYNNEISEKSEIFDDQFSVERPDGSNFTLKIRSTKLEDSAMYFCASSLRTGTYEEQFFGPGTRLTVL.

The V call is TRBV5-6, the J call TRBJ1-1; D remains unclear. CDR3 length: 14 amino acids. The germline gives CDR1 SGHDT, CDR2 YYEEEE. Trimming stripped 2 bases from V and 0 bases from J, with 8 bases between. The CDR3 here is CASSLGFLNTEAFF. CDR3 coding DNA: TGTGCCAGCAGCTTAGGGTTCCTGAACACTGAAGCTTTCTTT.

The chain links TRBV27 to TRBJ1-5, with a tentative D call TRBD1 (6 bases). V was cut by 5 bases and J by 6 bases, with 11 bases left in between. CDR1 MNHEY and CDR2 SMNVEV come from the germline V gene (reference sequence). This CDR3 is built from 13 residues. Here the CDR3 DNA reads TGTGCCAGCAGTGCAGGGGATGCTCAGCCCCAGCATTTT. Protein: CASSAGDAQPQHF.

V usage is TRBV19 and J usage is TRBJ2-3; possibly TRBD1 for D (5 bases). The CDR3 contains 13 residues. The germline V and J ends were trimmed by 4 bases and 8 bases, with 13 bases remaining between them. Germline loops: CDR1 LNHDA, CDR2 SQIVND (reference sequence). CDR3 nucleotide sequence: TGTGCCAGTAGTAGGCAGGGTGGGCGTACGCAGTATTTT. Its translation: CASSRQGGRTQYF.

The chain uses TRBV6-7 and TRBJ2-3, with 10 bases identical to TRBD2. Being an ORF, TRBV6-7 has a function that is uncertain. The CDR3 length is 17 residues. Germline trimming cut 3 bases from V and 5 bases from J; bases unmatched to any gene: 11. CDR3 sequence reads: CASSYLRTSGEGDTQYF. The DNA for the CDR3 is TGTGCCAGCAGTTATCTCCGGACTAGCGGCGAGGGAGATACGCAGTATTTT.

J is TRBJ2-2 and V is TRBV4-2; maybe TRBD2 (5 bases). V was cut by 0 bases and J by 8 bases, with 7 bases left in between. The CDR3 consists of 13 residues. In germline, CDR1 is LGHNA, CDR2 YNFKEQ. The CDR3 region is CASSQDGVGELFF. The CDR3 DNA follows: TGTGCCAGCAGCCAAGACGGGGTGGGGGAGCTGTTTTTT.

The count of this clone is one. The rearrangement uses TRBV19 and TRBJ2-3; 13 positions agree with TRBD2. The CDR3 contains 16 residues. Germline V gives CDR1 LNHDA, CDR2 SQIVND (reference sequence). With V trimmed by 2 bases and J by 6 bases, 5 bases remained unmatched. The CDR3 reads CASSIYRTSGSDTQYF. CDR3 nucleotides: TGTGCCAGTAGTATATATAGGACTAGCGGGAGTGATACGCAGTATTTT.

The chain is built from TRBV6-5 and TRBJ1-6, with D tentatively TRBD1 (6 bases). The CDR3 has 15 amino acids. Germline V CDR1 and CDR2: MNHEY, SVGAGI. Trimming took 2 bases from V and 9 from J, leaving 14 bases between them. In DNA form, the CDR3 reads TGTGCCAGCAGTTACGGGACATATTCTGGTTCACCCCTCCACTTT. As protein: CASSYGTYSGSPLHF.

This chain's CDR3 is CASSWQGPYNEQFF. The CDR3 region has the DNA TGCGCCAGCAGCTGGCAGGGACCCTACAATGAGCAGTTCTTC. The chain recombines TRBV5-1 with TRBJ2-1; either TRBD1 or TRBD2 may fit D (5 bases each). The ends were cut back, 3 bases at V and 2 bases at J, with 9 bases in the middle. The CDR3 length is 14 residues. Germline V gene lookup returns CDR1 SGHRS and CDR2 YFSETQ. Variable domain in full (rest from reference TRBV5-1 and TRBJ2-1): KAGVTQTPRYLIKTRGQQVTLSCSPISGHRSVSWYQQTPGQGLQFLFEYFSETQRNKGNFPGRFSGRQFSNSRSEMNVSTLELGDSALYLCASSWQGPYNEQFFGPGTRLTVL.

The chain employs TRBV4-1 and TRBJ2-5; D is perhaps TRBD1 or TRBD2 (5 bases each). The CDR3 runs to 15 residues. Germline CDR1 MGHRA, CDR2 YSYEKL. The ends were cut back, 0 bases at V and 9 bases at J, with 17 bases in the middle. In DNA form, the CDR3 reads TGCGCCAGCAGCCAAGAGTCGGCAGCCCGAGGGGCCCAGTACTTC. It encodes CASSQESAARGAQYF.

The chain is built from TRBV29-1 and TRBJ2-7, with 12 bases matching TRBD2. Per the germline V gene, CDR1 is SQVTM and CDR2 is ANQGSEA. The CDR3 has 16 residues. V lost 4 bases, J lost 2 bases, and 9 bases stayed unmatched. The CDR3 nucleotides are TGCAGCGTTGCTAATGGTCGACTAGCGGGAGCCTACGAGCAGTACTTC. Protein: CSVANGRLAGAYEQYF.

This chain connects TRBV18 to TRBJ1-1; D may be TRBD1 (5 bases). The V end was cut by 4 bases, the J end by 7 bases, with 19 bases between. Per the germline V gene, CDR1 is KGHSH and CDR2 is LQKENI. The CDR3 has 15 amino acids. The CDR3 region is CASSLNGGGRGEAFF. DNA of the CDR3: TGTGCCAGCTCACTTAACGGCGGGGGTCGGGGTGAAGCTTTCTTT.

The CDR3 DNA reads TGTGCCAGCAGCTTGATCCCAGGGGCCTCCTATAATTCACCCCTCCACTTT. Protein: CASSLIPGASYNSPLHF. The rearrangement uses TRBV5-6 and TRBJ1-6; perhaps TRBD1 as D (6 bases). There are 17 residues in the CDR3. Deletions cut 1 base from V and 0 bases from J, with 11 bases between. Germline assignment: CDR1 SGHDT and CDR2 YYEEEE.

The chain carries TRBV7-6 and TRBJ2-5; a weak D match, TRBD2 (5 bases). Germline CDR1 SGHVS, CDR2 FNYEAQ. Deletions cut 1 base from V and 2 bases from J, with 11 bases between. The CDR3 totals 15 residues. The CDR3 coding sequence is TGTGCCAGCAGCTTAGATGGAGCGGTGCAAGAGACCCAGTACTTC. Its translation is CASSLDGAVQETQYF. The full variable domain, completed using reference TRBV7-6 and TRBJ2-5, is GAGVSQSPRYKVTKRGQDVALRCDPISGHVSLYWYRQALGQGPEFLTYFNYEAQQDKSGLPNDRFSAERPEGSISTLTIQRTEQRDSAMYRCASSLDGAVQETQYFGPGTRLLVL.

This chain connects TRBV18 to TRBJ2-7; D gene unclear. V lost 2 bases and J 9 bases, leaving 8 bases between the germline ends. This CDR3 has 11 amino acids. The germline V gene encodes CDR1 KGHSH and CDR2 LQKENI. The CDR3 sequence is CASSPSGWQYF. CDR3 in DNA: TGTGCCAGCTCACCATCTGGGTGGCAGTACTTC.

Here the CDR3 reads CASSGGGDTQYF. The CDR3 bases are TGTGCCAGCAGCGGAGGAGGAGATACGCAGTATTTT. The chain carries TRBV7-8 and TRBJ2-3, with a tentative D call TRBD2 (5 bases). The CDR3 runs to 12 residues. V was clipped by 5 bases and J by 5 bases, with 8 bases between them. Germline V gene sequence: CDR1 SGHVS, CDR2 FQNEAQ.

The rearrangement joins TRBV10-2 to TRBJ2-3, with 13 bases fitting TRBD2. V lost 6 bases and J lost 2; bases outside the gene matches: 5. There are 16 residues in the CDR3. Germline V gene data show CDR1 as WSHSY and CDR2 as SAAADI. Here the CDR3 reads CASRKGLAGITDTQYF. CDR3 nucleotide sequence: TGCGCCAGCAGAAAGGGACTAGCGGGGATCACAGATACGCAGTATTTT.

The chain uses TRBV10-2 and TRBJ1-1, with D unresolved. The CDR3 extends over 12 amino acids. Germline V gives CDR1 WSHSY, CDR2 SAAADI. The V end was cut by 4 bases, the J end by 5 bases, with 8 bases between. CDR3 loop: CASSVLGTEAFF. The CDR3 coding sequence is TGCGCCAGCAGTGTGTTGGGTACTGAAGCTTTCTTT.

The chain has TRBV15 and TRBJ1-4, with D perhaps matching TRBD1 (5 bases). The length of the CDR3 is 15 residues. The V and J ends lost 6 bases and 6 bases respectively, with 17 bases between them. The germline CDR1 and CDR2 sequences are LNHNV and YYDKDF (reference sequence). The CDR3 sequence is CATSRSWGLDEKLFF. The CDR3 DNA is TGTGCCACCAGTCGCTCTTGGGGGTTAGATGAAAAACTGTTTTTT. The full variable domain, rest sourced from reference TRBV15 and TRBJ1-4, is DAMVIQNPRYQVTQFGKPVTLSCSQTLNHNVMYWYQQKSSQAPKLLFHYYDKDFNNEADTPDNFQSRRPNTSFCFLDIRSPGLGDTAMYLCATSRSWGLDEKLFFGSGTQLSVL.

This clone was observed once. The rearrangement joins TRBV14 to TRBJ2-3; 8 bases map to TRBD2. The CDR3 length is 14 residues. CDR1 and CDR2 (germline): SGHDN, FVKESK. The V and J ends lost 4 bases and 6 bases, in that order; junction bases with no gene match: 6. CDR3 coding DNA: TGTGCCAGCAGCCCAATAGCGGGATGGGATACGCAGTATTTT. Translation gives CASSPIAGWDTQYF.